This T cell receptor (beta chain) was captured in a study of OX40 agonist ivuxolimab in advanced cancers. Study in general: Patients got intravenous ivuxolimab at 0.01 to 10 mg/kg every 2 weeks. Whole-study results and caveats: By week 6 at 0.1 to 3.0 mg/kg, blood CD4+ and CD8+ T cells had expanded clonally. Among the least clonally expanded were partial responders at 0.1-3.0 mg/kg. Averaging showed that CD8+ T cells had more expanded clones than CD4+ did.

Worth noting for this clone: Antigen: not known. One end of the junction does not line up with germline, which may come from a read error.

Assay used: immunoSEQ multiplex PCR; TCRdb lists only in-frame clones, some missing. The sample contains fewer than 25,000 clones, over 70% of which appear only once. This specimen consisted of CD4+ or CD8+ T cells sorted from blood, obtained in a trial of the OX40 agonist ivuxolimab. The TCR originated in an adult with an advanced solid tumor such as melanoma, head and neck, liver or kidney cancer.

CDR3 DNA sequence: TGTGCCAGCAGCTTAGCGTACCTAGCGGGACAGAATGGGCAGTTCTTC. Protein: CASSLAYLAGQNGQFF. This chain connects TRBV7-7 to TRBJ2-1; TRBD2 agrees at 9 bases. The CDR3 sequence is 16 residues long. CDR1 and CDR2 (germline): SSHAT, FNYEAQ (reference sequence). Looking up the rest from reference TRBV7-7 and TRBJ2-1 gives the full variable domain: GAGVSQSPRYKVTKRGQDVTLRCDPISSHATLYWYQQALGQGPEFLTYFNYEAQPDKSGLPSDRFSAERPEGSISTLTIQRTEQRDSAMYRCASSLAYLAGQNGQFFGPGTRLTVL.